The 10 T cell receptor beta chains below all came from one sample that was sequenced in a study of blood T cell repertoires in COVID-19. Data came from immunoSEQ multiplex PCR; TCRdb stores just in-frame clones and leaves some out. The table has under 200,000 clones, approximately 79% seen once. The sample consisted of peripheral blood. The receptors were gathered from a woman in her sixties or seventies with COVID-19, enrolled during active disease.

The chain carries TRBV7-9 and TRBJ2-2; tentative D call: TRBD1 (5 bases). With 2 bases removed from V and 3 bases from J, the gap between germline ends came to 10 bases. This CDR3 has 15 residues. Per germline, CDR1 SEHNR and CDR2 FQNEAQ (reference sequence). This CDR3 reads CASSLLGPHTGELFF. Here the CDR3 DNA reads TGTGCCAGCAGCTTACTGGGGCCCCACACCGGGGAGCTGTTTTTT. The full variable domain, its missing parts supplied by reference TRBV7-9 and TRBJ2-2, is DTGVSQNPRHKITKRGQNVTFRCDPISEHNRLYWYRQTLGQGPEFLTYFQNEAQLEKSRLLSDRFSAERPKGSFSTLEIQRTEQGDSAMYLCASSLLGPHTGELFFGEGSRLTVL.

The chain joins TRBV11-1 to TRBJ2-1; 13 bases are shared with TRBD2. This CDR3 region has 15 residues. Germline V gene lookup returns CDR1 SGHAT and CDR2 FQDESV (reference sequence). The V and J ends lost 5 bases and 7 bases, in that order; junction bases with no gene match: 5. CDR3 DNA sequence: TGTGCCAGCAGCCGGGGACTAGCGGGGCGGAATGAGCAGTTCTTC. It yields the protein CASSRGLAGRNEQFF.

The V gene is TRBV10-2, the J gene TRBJ2-1; the match to TRBD2 covers 11 bases. The CDR3 runs 15 residues. Germline loops: CDR1 WSHSY, CDR2 SAAADI. The V and J ends lost 0 bases and 8 bases, in that order; junction bases with no gene match: 3. The CDR3 DNA reads TGCGCCAGCAGTGAGTCGCCACTAGCGGGGGATGAGCAGTTCTTC. This encodes CASSESPLAGDEQFF.

The rearrangement links TRBV6-5 to TRBJ1-2; D gene ambiguous. Germline CDR1 is MNHEY and CDR2 is SVGAGI. There are 12 residues in the CDR3. Trimming cost V 4 bases and J 4 bases, with 7 bases left between them. The CDR3 loop reads CASSSGLYGYTF. In DNA, the CDR3 is TGTGCCAGCAGTTCAGGTCTCTATGGCTACACCTTC.

This sequence joins TRBV3-1 (or the pseudogene TRBV3-2) and TRBJ2-4; 12 nucleotides line up with TRBD2. The V segment lost 4 bases and the J segment 8 bases; nucleotides outside the gene matches: 9. This CDR3 is built from 16 residues. Germline V gene sequence: CDR1 LGHDT, CDR2 YNNKEL (reference sequence). CDR3: CASSLGLAGSRDIQYF. CDR3 bases: TGTGCCAGCAGCCTCGGACTAGCGGGGTCAAGGGACATTCAGTACTTC.

The chain joins TRBV27 to TRBJ1-1, with 7 bases fitting TRBD1. The J segment lost 5 bases and the V segment lost 8 bases, leaving 8 bases of the junction unmatched. CDR3 length: 13 residues. Germline V CDR1 and CDR2: MNHEY, SMNVEV (reference sequence). Here the CDR3 DNA reads TGTGCCAGCGGCGAACAGGGGCGGACTGAAGCTTTCTTT. Amino acid sequence: CASGEQGRTEAFF.

This clone turned up a few times. CDR3 sequence: CASSLVGGWAQETQYF. The CDR3 nucleotides read TGTGCCAGCAGCTTGGTGGGGGGATGGGCCCAAGAGACCCAGTACTTC. The rearrangement joins TRBV5-4 to TRBJ2-5; a weak D match, TRBD2 (6 bases). With 0 bases removed from V and 1 base from J, the gap between germline ends came to 13 bases. Germline loops: CDR1 SGHNT, CDR2 YYREEE (reference sequence). There are 16 residues in the CDR3.

This clone was seen a handful of times. This rearrangement joins TRBV18 to TRBJ1-3; no definite D call. Trimming removed 6 bases at V and 0 bases at J, with 12 bases between. Germline V lookup: CDR1 KGHSH, CDR2 LQKENI. The CDR3 is made up of 15 amino acids. The CDR3 here is CASSVRGGSGNTIYF. The CDR3 bases are TGTGCCAGCTCCGTGAGAGGAGGCTCTGGAAACACCATATATTTT.

V usage is TRBV2 and J usage is TRBJ2-2; D might be TRBD1 (6 bases). Germline V gene lookup returns CDR1 SNHLY and CDR2 FYNNEI. V was shortened by 3 bases and J by 8 bases, with 10 bases between the two germline ends. The CDR3 has 13 amino acids. CDR3 protein: CASSEIRGGELFF. The CDR3 DNA reads TGTGCCAGCAGTGAGATCAGGGGTGGGGAGCTGTTTTTT.

V is TRBV12-5 and J is TRBJ2-5, with D perhaps matching TRBD1 (6 bases). Germline lookup yields CDR1 LGHNT and CDR2 FRNRAP. V lost 3 bases to trimming and J lost 4 bases, with 18 bases between them. The CDR3 length is 16 residues. The DNA of the CDR3 is TGTGCTAGTGGTTTCCCCGACACAGGGCCAACAGAGACCCAGTACTTC. It codes for CASGFPDTGPTETQYF.